This T cell receptor beta chain was identified in a study of regulatory T cells in long-lasting Graves disease. The overall study: Graves' cases, newly diagnosed, had used antithyroid drugs under 3 months. Study findings and constraints: Blood alone, not thyroid tissue, was studied. The study found persistent patients shared more public clonotypes (2,741) than new patients (just over 950).

Trimming pared 5 bases from V and 2 bases from J, leaving 10 bases between. Germline assignment: CDR1 ENHRY and CDR2 SYGVKD. The CDR3 consists of 14 residues. A note on this clonotype: Its antigen is unidentified.

Arm-PCR of CDR3 regions and iRepertoire HTBI primers were the basis on which TCR beta libraries were built. TCRdb reprocessed the multiplex PCR reads with MiXCR, giving one entry per CDR3 protein. The repertoire includes hundreds of thousands of distinct CDR3 sequences, 16% of them detected once, and about 27% sits in the top ten. As to time point: newly diagnosed GD, antithyroid drugs for less than 3 months. PBMC-derived RNA was used for the TCR library. These records were also assigned to another study, of T cells in Graves' hyperthyroidism and ophthalmopathy. This second study says: The model forecast ophthalmopathy, anticipating it by a median approximately 6.2 months before onset.

The receptor's source is a man aged 35-49 years with Graves disease. The sequenced sample was peripheral blood mononuclear cells (PBMCs), obtained at new diagnosis, from a patient treated with antithyroid drugs. This chain links TRBV10-3 with TRBJ1-5; D possibly corresponds to TRBD1 (5 bases). Here the CDR3 DNA reads TGTGCCATCAGTTCTGAAGGGGGCAATCAGCCCCAGCATTTT. Protein product: CAISSEGGNQPQHF.